A selection of T cell receptor beta chains follows, all from one sample in a study of shared clonotypes between healthy human individuals. Profiled with immunoSEQ multiplex PCR; TCRdb holds only in-frame clones, not every one. The sample contains over a million clones, about 76% of which appear only once. The sample taken for sequencing was memory CD4+ T cells sorted from blood. Every receptor here comes from a man between 18 and 35 years old in good health. Both conserved end residues are part of each CDR3. D genes are given only for firm matches. The listing skips clone size in some rows; elsewhere it reads once, few, many or a size class.

>TRBV2|TRBJ1-2|NA|TRBD1
TGTGCCAGCAGCCGGTCAGGACAGGGAAATGGCTACACCTTC
CASSRSGQGNGYTF
>TRBV5-1|TRBJ1-3|NA|NA
TGCGCCAGCAGCTTGTCAGGGGAAGGAAACACCATATATTTT
CASSLSGEGNTIYF
>TRBV2|TRBJ1-2|NA|NA
TGTGCCAGCGGCCTGGAGGGCGTCTATGGCTACACCTTC
CASGLEGVYGYTF
>TRBV2|TRBJ2-3|NA|NA
TGTGCCAGCACCCGGACGGAGACACACACAGATACGCAGTATTTT
CASTRTETHTDTQYF
>TRBV7-8|TRBJ2-2|NA|TRBD1
TGTGCCAGCAGCCTACACACCGGCATGGGACAGGGGGTATTGTTTTTT
CASSLHTGMGQGVLFF
>TRBV5-1|TRBJ2-1|NA|TRBD2
TGCGCCAGCAGCTTGGGGACTAGCGCCGGATACAATGAGCAGTTCTTC
CASSLGTSAGYNEQFF
>TRBV6-1|TRBJ2-3|NA|NA
TGTGCCAGCAGTGAGGGCAGGGGCGGCGATACGCAGTATTTT
CASSEGRGGDTQYF
>TRBV9|TRBJ2-4|NA|TRBD1
TGTGCCAGCAGCGGAGGGGACAGCACCAAAAACATTCAGTACTTC
CASSGGDSTKNIQYF
>TRBV5-1|TRBJ2-3|NA|NA
TGCGCCAGCAGCTTGGGACCAATCACAGATACGCAGTATTTT
CASSLGPITDTQYF
>TRBV7-2|TRBJ2-2|NA|NA
TGTGCCAGCAACCCAGTTAGCAGGAACACCGGGGAGCTGTTTTTT
CASNPVSRNTGELFF
>TRBV19|TRBJ2-7|NA|NA
TGTGCCAGTAGGGACAGTACCTACGAGCAGTACTTC
CASRDSTYEQYF
>TRBV30|TRBJ2-7|NA|NA
TGTGCCTGGAGTGCCCACCGGGACGAGCAGTACTTC
CAWSAHRDEQYF
>TRBV19|TRBJ1-1|NA|NA
TGTGCCAGTAGCGATCCGGGACACCAGAACACTGAAGCTTTCTTT
CASSDPGHQNTEAFF
>TRBV5-1|TRBJ2-1|NA|NA
TGCGCCAGCAGCTTGCAGCCAGACAACAAGGGCATCATGTTCTTC
CASSLQPDNKGIMFF
>TRBV5-8|TRBJ2-2|few|NA
TGTGCCAGCAGCTCCGGGACTCTTAAGGCCGGGGAGCTGTTTTTT
CASSSGTLKAGELFF
>TRBV7-9|TRBJ1-1|NA|NA
TGTGCCAGCAGCTTAGACGGATTGAACACTGAAGCTTTCTTT
CASSLDGLNTEAFF
>TRBV5-6|TRBJ1-2|NA|NA
TGTGCCAGCAGCTTGGCGGGGATCTATGGCTACACCTTC
CASSLAGIYGYTF
>TRBV2|TRBJ1-1|NA|NA
TGTGCCAGCAGTTCGACAGGGAACACTGAAGCTTTCTTT
CASSSTGNTEAFF
>TRBV19|TRBJ1-5|few|TRBD1
TGTGCCAGTAGTATCGGGACAGGGTTTAATCAGCCCCAGCATTTT
CASSIGTGFNQPQHF
>TRBV10-3|TRBJ2-2|NA|NA
TGTGCCATCAGTGAGCGGCGGGAGAACACCGGGGAGCTGTTTTTT
CAISERRENTGELFF
>TRBV11-2|TRBJ1-6|NA|NA
TGTGCCAGCAGCTTAGCGGGACCCAAGAATTCACCCCTCCACTTT
CASSLAGPKNSPLHF
>TRBV7-2|TRBJ1-2|NA|NA
TGTGCCAGCAGCCCGTATAATAACTATGGCTACACCTTC
CASSPYNNYGYTF
>TRBV6-5|TRBJ1-2|NA|NA
TGTGCCAGCAGTTTGTATCAGGGACGCGGCTACACCTTC
CASSLYQGRGYTF
>TRBV10-3|TRBJ1-2|NA|NA
TGTGCCATCAGTGAGGTCCCACAGGGAAACTATGGCTACACCTTC
CAISEVPQGNYGYTF
>TRBV6-5|TRBJ1-2|NA|NA
TGTGCCAGCAGTAAACAGGGATTGAACTATGGCTACACCTTC
CASSKQGLNYGYTF
>TRBV4-1|TRBJ1-1|few|NA
TGCGCCAGCAGCCAAGATTGGGACACTGAAGCTTTCTTT
CASSQDWDTEAFF
>TRBV28|TRBJ1-1|NA|NA
TGTGCCAGCAGGATCGACAGGAGGGTTGAAGCTTTCTTT
CASRIDRRVEAFF
>TRBV11-2|TRBJ1-1|NA|TRBD1
TGTGCCAGCAGCTTAAGACAGGGGGACACTGAAGCTTTCTTT
CASSLRQGDTEAFF
>TRBV19|TRBJ1-2|NA|NA
TGTGCCACCCGGGGGGCAGGCCTTCTTAACTATGGCTACACCTTC
CATRGAGLLNYGYTF
>TRBV30|TRBJ2-1|NA|TRBD2
TGTGCCTGGAGCCGACTAGCGGGAGGGAACGATGAGCAGTTCTTC
CAWSRLAGGNDEQFF
>TRBV5-6|TRBJ2-5|NA|TRBD1
TGTGCCAGCAGCTTTGGGACAGGGGTCCAAGAGACCCAGTACTTC
CASSFGTGVQETQYF
>TRBV7-6|TRBJ2-1|NA|TRBD2
TGTGCCAGCACCCTTCAAGCGGGAGGTAGGAATGAGCAGTTCTTC
CASTLQAGGRNEQFF